These 20 T cell receptor beta chains were sequenced from one sample in a study of metastatic and nonmetastatic thyroid tumors. The entire patient cohort was treatment-naive prior to thyroid surgery. TCRdb re-called the PCR reads with MiXCR. This table has more than 90,000 clones, roughly an eighth appearing once. The sample taken for sequencing was blood. These receptors all stem from a female donor with papillary thyroid cancer or a benign thyroid nodule (not recorded which). Some clones in this sample may be carry-over from other donors' samples.

This clone was picked up a small number of times. The rearrangement uses TRBV6-1 and TRBJ1-5; D is unresolved. This CDR3 spans 12 amino acids. The V end was cut by 6 bases, the J end by 5 bases, with 8 bases between. The germline CDR1 and CDR2 sequences are MNHNS and SASEGT. The CDR3 spells CASSLRDQPQHF. CDR3 DNA: TGTGCCAGCAGCCTTCGGGATCAGCCCCAGCATTTT.

At least ten counts were recorded for this clone. V gene TRBV10-3 combines with J gene TRBJ2-5, with 12 nucleotides matching TRBD1. The V gene's germline CDR1 is ENHRY and CDR2 SYGVKD. The junction had 10 bases not matched to a gene; V was cut back by 0 bases and J by 2 bases. This CDR3 contains 19 residues. The DNA for the CDR3 is TGTGCCATCAGTGAGTCAGGGTCGGGGACAGGGGGCCCACAAGAGACCCAGTACTTC. This encodes CAISESGSGTGGPQETQYF.

Many counts were recorded for this clone. This chain uses TRBV6-1 with TRBJ2-1; D may be TRBD1 or TRBD2 (5 bases each). Germline CDR1 MNHNS, CDR2 SASEGT. The germline V and J ends were trimmed by 6 bases and 2 bases, with 17 bases remaining between them. CDR3 length: 16 amino acids. CDR3 bases: TGTGCCAGCAGCGAACTGGGGGAAGCGGCCTACAATGAGCAGTTCTTC. It translates to CASSELGEAAYNEQFF.

This clone was observed at least ten times. One end of the junction does not line up with germline, which may come from a read error. The chain has TRBV20-1 and TRBJ2-2; 9 bases are shared with TRBD1. Germline assignment: CDR1 DFQATT and CDR2 SNEGSKA (reference sequence). The CDR3 loop spans 14 amino acids. The CDR3 here is CSARRQGGTGELLF. In DNA, the CDR3 is TGCAGTGCTCGTAGACAGGGGGGGACCGGGGAGCTGCTTTTT.

The table lists this clone with many counts. The chain uses TRBV19 and TRBJ2-3; maybe TRBD2 (5 bases). This CDR3 has 16 amino acids. Trimming removed 1 base at V and 4 bases at J, with 15 bases between. Per germline, CDR1 LNHDA and CDR2 SQIVND (reference sequence). DNA of the CDR3: TGTGCCAGTAGTATAGGTCCTCCTGGAGGCCCAGATACGCAGTATTTT. Protein product: CASSIGPPGGPDTQYF.

This clone was counted many times. J is TRBJ2-1 and V is TRBV7-9; 8 bases line up with TRBD1. Germline-derived CDR1 and CDR2 are SEHNR and FQNEAQ (reference sequence). V lost 4 bases to trimming and J lost 14 bases; unmatched junction nucleotides: 4. CDR3 length: 11 amino acids. The CDR3 sequence is CASSSLDREFF. The CDR3 DNA reads TGTGCCAGCAGCTCATTGGACAGGGAGTTCTTC.

This clone was picked up a small number of times. At one of its ends the junction is not consistent with the germline gene, which may arise from a read error. V gene TRBV28 combines with J gene TRBJ1-2; maybe TRBD1 (5 bases). Germline CDR1 MDHEN, CDR2 SYDVKM. The CDR3 length is 13 residues. CDR3: CASSLSGRNVYAF. CDR3 sequence (DNA): TGTGCCAGCAGTTTATCAGGGAGAAATGTCTACGCCTTC.

With regard to this clone: This clone may be a read error of a much larger clone one base away. The chain carries TRBV12-3 or TRBV12-4 and TRBJ2-6; D is undetermined. V was clipped by 6 bases and J by 0 bases, with 9 bases between them. This CDR3 region has 15 residues. In DNA, the CDR3 is TGTGCCAGCAGGCCAGTGGACTCTGGGGCCAACGTCCTGACTTTC. Its protein product is CASRPVDSGANVLTF.

The CDR3 nucleotides are TGTGCCAGCAGCGCACTCGCGGTTAGGGCGCCATACGAGCAGTACTTC. The encoded protein is CASSALAVRAPYEQYF. This rearrangement joins TRBV13 to TRBJ2-7; D call uncertain. Germline values: CDR1 PRHDT, CDR2 FYEKMQ (reference sequence). The CDR3 runs 16 residues. Trimming took off 5 bases at V and 4 bases at J, with 21 bases between the two ends.

On this clone itself: This may arise from a read error, as a much more abundant clone is one base away. This chain links TRBV2 with TRBJ1-1, with D possibly matching TRBD1 (5 bases). Germline V lookup: CDR1 SNHLY, CDR2 FYNNEI. The CDR3 contains 12 residues. The V end lost 3 bases, the J end lost 7 bases, and 9 bases lay between the germline ends. The CDR3 DNA is TGTGCCAGCAGTGAGCAGGGACGTGAAGCTTTCTTT. This encodes CASSEQGREAFF.

Ten or more counts support this clone. The rearrangement links TRBV20-1 to TRBJ1-1; D gene unclear. The CDR3 has 13 residues. Trimming stripped 5 bases from V and 1 base from J, with 11 bases between. CDR1 and CDR2 (germline): DFQATT, SNEGSKA (reference sequence). CDR3 protein: CSAGLTANTEAFF. CDR3 sequence (DNA): TGCAGTGCTGGTCTCACAGCGAACACTGAAGCTTTCTTT.

The chain combines TRBV20-1 with TRBJ2-7, with TRBD2 matching 15 bases. Germline CDR1 reads DFQATT; CDR2 reads SNEGSKA (reference sequence). There are 18 residues in the CDR3. The ends lost 6 bases at V and 2 bases at J; junction bases unmatched: 14. DNA of the CDR3: TGCAGTGCCTTACGAATCGGGACTAGCGGGAGGACCACCTACGAGCAGTACTTC. This codes for CSALRIGTSGRTTYEQYF.

The table lists this clone with many counts. Other DNA sequences of this sample code for an identical CDR3. The chain carries TRBV30 and TRBJ2-7, with D unresolved. CDR3 size: 14 residues. CDR1 and CDR2 (germline): GTSNPN, SVGIG (reference sequence). The ends were cut back, 0 bases at V and 7 bases at J, with 16 bases in the middle. In DNA, the CDR3 is TGTGCCTGGAGTGTTTGGCTGGCCGACGGAGAGCAGTACTTC. It is translated as CAWSVWLADGEQYF.

This clone was detected ten times or more. The J gene is TRBJ1-6, the V gene TRBV7-2; the D is unclear. The V gene's germline CDR1 is SGHTA and CDR2 FQGNSA. Trimming pared 5 bases from V and 7 bases from J, leaving 9 bases between. CDR3 length: 13 residues. In DNA, the CDR3 is TGTGCCAGCAGCCAAGGACCAAATTCACCCCTCCACTTT. This encodes CASSQGPNSPLHF.

This clone appeared many times. The CDR3 loop reads CASSLRLAGAADTQYF. The CDR3 DNA follows: TGTGCCAGCAGCTTACGTCTAGCGGGAGCCGCAGATACGCAGTATTTT. The V gene is TRBV11-2, the J gene TRBJ2-3, with 10 bases fitting TRBD2. Per germline, CDR1 SGHAT and CDR2 FQNNGV. With V trimmed by 2 bases and J by 4 bases, 6 bases remained unmatched. The CDR3 contains 16 residues.

The rearrangement uses TRBV2 and TRBJ1-3; D remains ambiguous. Trimming cost V 4 bases and J 0 bases, with 10 bases left between them. The V gene's germline CDR1 is SNHLY and CDR2 FYNNEI. The CDR3 spans 15 residues. The CDR3 loop is CASSVGGYSGNTIYF. CDR3 sequence (DNA): TGTGCCAGCAGTGTCGGCGGCTACTCTGGAAACACCATATATTTT.

This clone occurred many times. The rearrangement links TRBV19 to TRBJ1-2; D uncertain. The CDR3 covers 13 residues. V lost 7 bases to trimming and J lost 8 bases, with 17 bases between them. Germline loops: CDR1 LNHDA, CDR2 SQIVND (reference sequence). As DNA, the CDR3 is TGTGCCAGTACCTCAACCGGGCGGGAAGGCTACACCTTC. Its protein product is CASTSTGREGYTF.

This clone was recorded many times. The CDR3: CASSRRDDGNTIYF. The CDR3 nucleotides are TGTGCCAGCAGCCGCCGAGATGATGGAAACACCATATATTTT. The chain is built from TRBV3-1 and TRBJ1-3; D gene unclear. The CDR3 runs to 14 residues. V was cut by 4 bases and J by 3 bases, with 10 bases left in between. Germline-derived CDR1 and CDR2 are LGHDT and YNNKEL (reference sequence).

This clone was recorded many times. The chain recombines TRBV2 with TRBJ2-3; TRBD2 might be the D (6 bases). V lost 7 bases and J 6 bases, leaving 20 bases between the germline ends. The CDR3 length is 15 residues. Looked up from germline, CDR1 is SNHLY and CDR2 is FYNNEI. The CDR3 here is CASTNLRRREDTQYF. The CDR3 DNA reads as TGTGCCAGCACCAACCTCCGGAGGAGGGAGGATACGCAGTATTTT.

This clone came up many times. This chain uses TRBV7-9 with TRBJ2-1; 7 positions agree with TRBD2. The length of the CDR3 is 14 residues. Germline loops: CDR1 SEHNR, CDR2 FQNEAQ (reference sequence). The trim removed 5 bases at V and 7 bases at J, leaving 8 bases unmatched. The CDR3 DNA follows: TGTGCCAGCAGCCGTGAGACTAGCTTGAATGAGCAGTTCTTC. It yields the protein CASSRETSLNEQFF.